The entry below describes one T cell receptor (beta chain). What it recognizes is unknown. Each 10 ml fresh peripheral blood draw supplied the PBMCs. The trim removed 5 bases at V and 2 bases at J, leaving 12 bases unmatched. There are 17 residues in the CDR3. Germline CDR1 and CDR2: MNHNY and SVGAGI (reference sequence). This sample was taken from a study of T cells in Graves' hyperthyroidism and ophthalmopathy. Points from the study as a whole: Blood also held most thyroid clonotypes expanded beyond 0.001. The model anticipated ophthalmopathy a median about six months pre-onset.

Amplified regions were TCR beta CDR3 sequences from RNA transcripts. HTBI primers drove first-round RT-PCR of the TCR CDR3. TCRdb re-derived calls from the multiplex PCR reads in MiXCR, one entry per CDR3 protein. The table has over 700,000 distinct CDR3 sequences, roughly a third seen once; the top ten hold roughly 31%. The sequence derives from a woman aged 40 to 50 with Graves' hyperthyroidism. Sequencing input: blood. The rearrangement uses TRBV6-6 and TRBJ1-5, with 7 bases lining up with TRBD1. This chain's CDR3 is CASSATSRTGCNQPQHF. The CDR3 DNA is TGTGCCAGCAGTGCAACGAGTCGGACAGGCTGCAATCAGCCCCAGCATTTT.